What follows are 13 T cell receptor beta chains derived from one specimen sequenced in a study of blood T cell repertoires in COVID-19. Here immunoSEQ multiplex PCR was the method, and the copy in TCRdb shows in-frame clones only, minus some. The sample has 91,000 or so clones; just under 90% are singletons. The material sequenced was peripheral blood. These receptors all stem from a human donor in a cohort sampled during active COVID-19.

This chain joins TRBV6-2 or TRBV6-3 and TRBJ2-1, with 9 bases fitting TRBD2. CDR3 size: 16 residues. Trimming took 4 bases from V and 4 from J; bases not matched to a gene: 8. Germline CDR1 MNHEY, CDR2 SVGEGT. The CDR3: CASSSLAGRGYNEQFF. In DNA form, the CDR3 reads TGTGCCAGCAGTTCCCTAGCGGGAAGGGGGTACAATGAGCAGTTCTTC.

The chain joins TRBV6-5 to TRBJ2-7; TRBD2 matches at 13 bases. Germline CDR1 is MNHEY and CDR2 is SVGAGI. Trimming removed 2 bases from V and 3 bases from J; junction bases left unmatched: 1. CDR3 size: 15 residues. In DNA form, the CDR3 reads TGTGCCAGCAGTTACGGGACTAGCGGGGTCTACGAGCAGTACTTC. It translates to CASSYGTSGVYEQYF.

The chain uses TRBV19 and TRBJ1-6, with TRBD1 matching over 8 bases. V lost 5 bases, J lost 8 bases, and 11 bases stayed unmatched. Germline lookup yields CDR1 LNHDA and CDR2 SQIVND (reference sequence). The CDR3 loop spans 16 amino acids. CDR3 amino acids: CASSSRTGRLDSPLHF. As DNA, the CDR3 is TGTGCCAGTAGTTCACGGACAGGGAGATTGGATTCACCCCTCCACTTT.

The V gene is TRBV2, the J gene TRBJ1-2; the D is unclear. The CDR3 is 13 residues long. Trimming took 4 bases from V and 5 from J, leaving 11 bases between them. Germline V lookup: CDR1 SNHLY, CDR2 FYNNEI. The CDR3 spells CASSAVLAYGYTF. CDR3 bases: TGTGCCAGCAGTGCTGTACTCGCGTATGGCTACACCTTC.

This sequence joins TRBV4-1 and TRBJ2-7; 8 nucleotides align to TRBD1. There are 15 residues in the CDR3. Germline assignment: CDR1 MGHRA and CDR2 YSYEKL. Trimming took 0 bases from V and 2 from J; bases not matched to a gene: 3. CDR3 nucleotide sequence: TGCGCCAGCAGCCAAGAGCCAGGGGGCCCCTACGAGCAGTACTTC. The encoded protein is CASSQEPGGPYEQYF.

Written as DNA, the CDR3 is TGCGCCAGCAGCCAATACGGGGGGGGAGGGACTGAAGCTTTCTTT. Protein: CASSQYGGGGTEAFF. V gene TRBV4-1 combines with J gene TRBJ1-1; tentative D call: TRBD1 (5 bases). V was cut by 2 bases and J by 5 bases, with 15 bases left in between. Looked up from germline, CDR1 is MGHRA and CDR2 is YSYEKL. The CDR3 is 15 residues long.

The chain uses TRBV18 and TRBJ1-1; 7 bases are shared with TRBD1. Trimming took 6 bases from V and 1 from J; bases not matched to a gene: 5. Germline assignment: CDR1 KGHSH and CDR2 LQKENI. This CDR3 has 14 residues. As DNA, the CDR3 is TGTGCCAGCTCGGAGGGGGCTCGGAACACTGAAGCTTTCTTT. Translating gives CASSEGARNTEAFF.

The V call is TRBV24-1, the J call TRBJ2-5; 7 nucleotides line up with TRBD1. The CDR3 spans 14 residues. Trimming cost V 6 bases and J 4 bases; bases outside gene matches: 7. Germline CDR1 and CDR2: KGHDR and SFDVKD. The CDR3 nucleotides read TGTGCCACCAGTCGAACAGGGGCGGGAGAGACCCAGTACTTC. Its protein is CATSRTGAGETQYF.

This chain uses TRBV5-5 with TRBJ2-7; D might be TRBD1 (5 bases). The V and J ends lost 4 bases and 3 bases respectively, with 17 bases between them. Germline loops: CDR1 SGHKS, CDR2 YYEKEE (reference sequence). The CDR3 is 15 amino acids. This chain's CDR3 is CASSLDSDLIYEQYF. Here the CDR3 DNA reads TGTGCCAGCAGCCTCGACAGTGACCTTATCTACGAGCAGTACTTC.

The J gene is TRBJ2-5, the V gene TRBV7-2; D perhaps matches TRBD1 (5 bases). Looked up from germline, CDR1 is SGHTA and CDR2 is FQGNSA. The CDR3 length is 17 residues. V was trimmed by 2 bases and J by 4 bases, leaving 20 bases between them. CDR3 nucleotides: TGTGCCAGCAGCTTACGTCAGGGCTCAGGGATCCGAGAGACCCAGTACTTC. It specifies CASSLRQGSGIRETQYF.

This chain connects TRBV2 to TRBJ1-2; 9 bases line up with TRBD1. CDR1 is SNHLY and CDR2 is FYNNEI in the germline V gene. With V trimmed by 6 bases and J by 8 bases, 7 bases remained unmatched. CDR3 length: 13 amino acids. The CDR3 nucleotides are TGTGCCAGCAGCGGGGACAGGGTAAAAGGCTACACCTTC. Amino acid sequence: CASSGDRVKGYTF. Full variable domain (remainder filled in from reference TRBV2 and TRBJ1-2): EPEVTQTPSHQVTQMGQEVILRCVPISNHLYFYWYRQILGQKVEFLVSFYNNEISEKSEIFDDQFSVERPDGSNFTLKIRSTKLEDSAMYFCASSGDRVKGYTFGSGTRLTVV.

This clone was seen a single time. This rearrangement joins TRBV27 to TRBJ2-7; D is perhaps TRBD1 (5 bases). Looked up from germline, CDR1 is MNHEY and CDR2 is SMNVEV (reference sequence). Trimming cost V 5 bases and J 3 bases, with 20 bases left between them. This CDR3 spans 16 amino acids. The DNA of the CDR3 is TGTGCCAGCAGTCCCAGGGCAGCCTATTACCACTACGAGCAGTACTTC. This encodes CASSPRAAYYHYEQYF.

The chain links TRBV14 to TRBJ2-1, with 7 bases identical to TRBD1. The CDR3 runs to 16 residues. The junction had 8 bases not matched to a gene; V was cut back by 3 bases and J by 3 bases. Looked up from germline, CDR1 is SGHDN and CDR2 is FVKESK. Written as DNA, the CDR3 is TGTGCCAGCAGCCACACAGGGGATCTTAGCTACAATGAGCAGTTCTTC. Amino acids: CASSHTGDLSYNEQFF.